This TCR beta chain was identified in a study of shared clonotypes between healthy human individuals (dated by TCRdb to the early 2020s). With regard to the full study: A few men and a couple of women, aged 18 to 49 years, made up the cohort. To increase sequencing depth and limit assay-specific biases, TCR repertoire library preparation and sequencing were carried out by different laboratories using diverse techniques. Between about 0.9 and 10 billion PBMCs per donor were obtained by leukapheresis. To estimate repertoire size and how much clonotypes are shared between individuals, the study performed deep sequencing of blood TCR repertoires from five healthy adults. For each donor, CD4 naive and CD4 memory were each given three plates, CD8 naive was given two plates, and CD8 memory was given one plate. Broader findings and caveats from the paper: Incomplete sequencing was indicated by rarefaction of sorted-subset datasets, despite the large sequencing depth. Sampling was restricted to blood, and TCR repertoires in tissue are likely to differ from TCR repertoires in blood. Estimated clonotype richness was generally larger for naive than for memory subsets. Because the study included a small number of donors, the genetic and exposure-history diversity represented was limited. About 4.5% of naive CD4, around 3.5% of naive CD8, 2% to 2.5% of memory CD4, and around 0.42% of memory CD8 clonotypes were shared across several donors. Clonotypes shared by all four sorted-subset donors showed higher generation probabilities than non-shared clonotypes. Pairwise subsampling indicated that sequencing depth was expected to affect the degree of clonotype sharing among donors.

Notes on this clone: No antigen is known for it. Per-nucleotide qualities are absent, and no much larger clonotype sits a single base away.

For CDR1 and CDR2, the germline V gene lists SGHDT and YYEEEE. The CDR3, from cysteine to phenylalanine, totals 12 residues. The sequence is cut down to CDR3 DNA, 36 bases in frame from base 1. V sheds 1 base and J sheds 9 bases, leaving 11 bases between their ends. For the CD8 naive samples, CD45RO-negative cells were positively selected for CCR7, yielding a CD45RA+CCR7+ population from which TemRA cells were excluded. The donors were healthy, HIV-negative adults who had no recently reported acute infections or vaccinations. Only Caucasian adults living in Nashville, Tennessee, USA were represented among the donors. After blood collection by leukapheresis, PBMCs were isolated using Ficoll-Histopaque density gradient centrifugation and then cryopreserved in the vapor phase of liquid nitrogen. Analytical flow cytometry was used to check the purity and quantity of every magnetically sorted T cell population. Each sorted fraction had its genomic DNA isolated and then quantified by UV absorbance on a Nanodrop 2000c.

Using the deep immunoSEQ assay, multiplex PCR amplified TCR CDR3 regions from genomic DNA. Genomic DNA extracted from each cell subset was distributed evenly over all wells of several immunoSEQ 96-well plates, and each plate served as one replicate. Each replicate PCR for sorted subsets received about 210 ng genomic DNA, equal to tens of thousands of T cell genomes. Purified libraries were measured with a Qubit 3.0 fluorometer, size-checked on a Bioanalyzer 2100, and measured again with the KAPA Library Quantification kit. Every immunoSEQ 96-well plate was sequenced on a separate single-read 150-cycle Illumina NextSeq 550 flow cell. The published analysis was carried out like this. The immunoSEQ output contained only junctional sequences without quality scores, so filtering could not match that applied to full-length reads. To assign V/J genes and CDR3, sequences were annotated using PyIR, a Python wrapper for IgBLAST v1.9, with IMGT germline references. Reads were removed for weak V/J assignments (E-value above 1e-6), missing CDR3, stop codons, out-of-frame junctions, or ambiguous translated residues. V3J clonotypes were defined as sequences sharing an identical inferred V gene, J gene, and CDR3 amino acid sequence. Percentage overlap between repertoires was computed as shared unique clonotypes divided by the size of the smaller repertoire. Three approaches were used to assess repertoire richness: RTK rarefaction, the Chao1 estimator, and Recon v2.1 estimates of unobserved clonotypes. OLGA was used to compute generation probabilities for all TCRbeta clonotypes that the gDNA method yielded from four donors. The table was pulled from immuneACCESS by TCRdb, which kept in-frame rearrangements only. Such tables lose some clones; where checked, under half of the loss comes from unresolved V genes, and the rest has no known cause. Clone size and the V and J calls come from that table; the DNA yielded D and trimming. The sample table shows around 1,900,000 clones, and roughly 95% are seen once. The ten biggest clones cover approximately 1.7% of the sample.

The sample comprised naive CD8+ T cells from PBMCs. According to the study, the label for this sample's cell subset or site signals: CD45RA+CCR7+. The TCR comes from a man aged 18-30 years in good health. Some clones in this sample may be carry-over from other donors' samples. Rearrangement joined TRBV5-6 to TRBJ2-7; perhaps TRBD2 is the D gene, with 6 bases matching. CDR3 region: CASSLSWGGQYF. The DNA sequence is as follows: TGTGCCAGCAGCTTGAGCTGGGGAGGGCAGTACTTC.